The present entry profiles one TCR beta chain with its context. Its cognate antigen is unknown. TCRdb re-called the 5' RACE reads through MiXCR, storing one row per CDR3 protein. Found here are roughly 220,000 distinct CDR3 sequences, 6.5% to 8% of them singletons; the top ten hold 13% to 15%. This sample is drawn from a study of identical twins. V lost 1 base to trimming and J lost 4 bases, with 15 bases between them. Per the germline V gene, CDR1 is SGHDT and CDR2 is YYEEEE. The CDR3 extends over 15 amino acids. Study-wide points: Weaker excess sharing between twins was seen in beta out-of-frame sequences.

These same records also appear under a second study, on T cells expressing NK-cell markers. Turning to that study: Dominant NKG2C+ clonotypes accounted for roughly 1.0-7.0% of CD8+ T cells in a handful of donors.

The chain carries TRBV5-6 and TRBJ2-7; a weak D match, TRBD2 (6 bases). The sequencing sample was made of CD8+ T cells sorted from blood. The TCR comes from a woman aged 18-29 years in good health. CDR3 amino acids: CASSLRVRRGYEQYF. The CDR3, as DNA: TGTGCCAGCAGCTTGCGAGTTAGACGGGGGTACGAGCAGTACTTC.